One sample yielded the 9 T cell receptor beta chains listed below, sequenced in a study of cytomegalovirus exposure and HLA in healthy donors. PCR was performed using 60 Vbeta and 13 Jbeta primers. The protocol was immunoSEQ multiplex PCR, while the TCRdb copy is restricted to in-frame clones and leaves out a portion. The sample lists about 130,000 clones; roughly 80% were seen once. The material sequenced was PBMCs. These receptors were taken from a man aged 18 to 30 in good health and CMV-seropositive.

The CDR3: CASSGSRDFTDTQYF. CDR3 nucleotides: TGTGCCAGCAGCGGGAGCCGGGACTTCACAGATACGCAGTATTTT. The chain links TRBV9 to TRBJ2-3; the D gene is possibly TRBD2 (6 bases). Trimming took off 3 bases at V and 2 bases at J, with 13 bases between the two ends. This CDR3 has 15 amino acids. CDR1 is SGDLS, CDR2 YYNGEE, per germline.

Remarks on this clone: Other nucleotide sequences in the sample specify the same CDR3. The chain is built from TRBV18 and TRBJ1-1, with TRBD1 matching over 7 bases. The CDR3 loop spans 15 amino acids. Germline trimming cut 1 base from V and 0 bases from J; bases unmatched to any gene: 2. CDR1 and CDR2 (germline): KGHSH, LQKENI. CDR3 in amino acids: CASSPRTGLNTEAFF. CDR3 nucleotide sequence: TGTGCCAGCTCACCACGGACAGGACTGAACACTGAAGCTTTCTTT.

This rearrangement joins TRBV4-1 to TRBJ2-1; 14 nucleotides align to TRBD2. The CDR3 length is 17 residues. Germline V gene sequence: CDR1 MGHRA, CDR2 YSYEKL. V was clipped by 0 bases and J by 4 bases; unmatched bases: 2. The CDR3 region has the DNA TGCGCCAGCAGCCAAGAGGGGACTAGCGGGGGTTACAATGAGCAGTTCTTC. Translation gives CASSQEGTSGGYNEQFF.

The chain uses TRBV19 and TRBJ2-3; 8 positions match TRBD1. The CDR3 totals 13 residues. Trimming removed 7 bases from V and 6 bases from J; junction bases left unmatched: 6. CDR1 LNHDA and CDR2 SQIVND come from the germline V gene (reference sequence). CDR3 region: CASIPRGRDTQYF. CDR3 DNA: TGTGCCAGTATACCCAGGGGGCGCGATACGCAGTATTTT.

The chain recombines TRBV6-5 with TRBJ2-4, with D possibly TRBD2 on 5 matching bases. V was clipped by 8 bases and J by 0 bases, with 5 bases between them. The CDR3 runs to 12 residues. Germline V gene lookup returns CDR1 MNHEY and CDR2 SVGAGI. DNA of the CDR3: TGTGCCAGCGGAGGAGCCAAAAACATTCAGTACTTC. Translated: CASGGAKNIQYF.

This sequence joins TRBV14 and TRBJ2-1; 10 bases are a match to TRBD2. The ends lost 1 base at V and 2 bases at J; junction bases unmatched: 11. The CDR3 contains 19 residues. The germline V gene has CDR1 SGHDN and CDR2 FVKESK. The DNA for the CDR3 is TGTGCCAGCAGCCAAGGCCCAGGAAGCGGGGGGGTCACCTACAATGAGCAGTTCTTC. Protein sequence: CASSQGPGSGGVTYNEQFF.

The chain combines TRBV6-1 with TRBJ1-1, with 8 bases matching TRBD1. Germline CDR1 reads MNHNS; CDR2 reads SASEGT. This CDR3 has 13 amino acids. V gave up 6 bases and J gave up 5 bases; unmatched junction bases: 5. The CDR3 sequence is CASRRQGRTEAFF. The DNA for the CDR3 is TGTGCCAGCAGGCGACAGGGGAGGACTGAAGCTTTCTTT.

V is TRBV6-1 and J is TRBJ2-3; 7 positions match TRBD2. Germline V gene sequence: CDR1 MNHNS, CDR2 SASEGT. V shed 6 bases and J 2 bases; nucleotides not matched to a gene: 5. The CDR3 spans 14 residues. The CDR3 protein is CASRSGTYTDTQYF. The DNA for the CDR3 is TGTGCCAGCAGGAGCGGGACGTACACAGATACGCAGTATTTT.

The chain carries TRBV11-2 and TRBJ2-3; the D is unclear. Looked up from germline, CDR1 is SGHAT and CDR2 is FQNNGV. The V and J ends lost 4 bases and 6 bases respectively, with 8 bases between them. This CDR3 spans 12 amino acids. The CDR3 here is CASSYGADTQYF. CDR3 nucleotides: TGTGCCAGCAGCTATGGTGCGGATACGCAGTATTTT.